This T cell receptor (beta chain) was profiled in a study of human T cells and chemical hapten exposure. The time point was: patch test 3, about 24 weeks after DPC sensitization. Treatment described: therapeutic diphenylcyclopropenone sensitization with weekly scalp DPC. Only after blood had been drawn was each patch test applied. Only a few counts were recorded for this clonotype. The V segment lost 0 bases and the J segment 1 base; nucleotides outside the gene matches: 12. This CDR3 region has 18 residues. CDR1 LGHDT and CDR2 YNNKEL come from the germline V gene (reference sequence). TCRdb re-analysed the RACE reads in MiXCR, keeping a single row per CDR3 protein. The sample lists 100,000 to 120,000 distinct CDR3 sequences, less than 40% occurring once.

The sample consisted of whole blood, taken in connection with sensitization to the hapten diphenylcyclopropenone (DPC). This TCR was sampled from a man aged 35 to 55 with alopecia areata. Some clones in this sample may be carry-over from other donors' samples. The J gene is TRBJ2-7, the V gene TRBV3-1, with 7 positions matching TRBD2. DNA for the CDR3: TGTGCCAGCAGCCAAGAATGGACTCGCGGGAGTTTATCCTACGAGCAGTACTTC. It specifies CASSQEWTRGSLSYEQYF.